This record looks at one T cell receptor beta chain sequence and its context. The antigen remains unidentified. TCRdb keeps only in-frame clones here, not all; method: immunoSEQ multiplex PCR. The sample lists under 40,000 clones, nearly 95% occurring once. This entry is derived from a study of multiple sclerosis patients with progressive multifocal leukoencephalopathy. Study results and caveats: TRBV and TRBJ usage showed no common pattern when PML developed.

Time point: before natalizumab initiation. Germline CDR1 reads SGHRS; CDR2 reads YFSETQ. V lost 4 bases and J lost 1; bases outside the gene matches: 6. This CDR3 comprises 16 residues. This TCR was sampled from a man under 40 with multiple sclerosis. The sample was PBMCs. V is TRBV5-1 and J is TRBJ2-2; 8 nucleotides match TRBD1. CDR3 amino acids: CASSLLGQGNTGELFF. The CDR3 DNA sequence: TGCGCCAGCAGCCTCCTCGGACAGGGGAACACCGGGGAGCTGTTTTTT. The whole variable domain, remainder taken from reference TRBV5-1 and TRBJ2-2, is KAGVTQTPRYLIKTRGQQVTLSCSPISGHRSVSWYQQTPGQGLQFLFEYFSETQRNKGNFPGRFSGRQFSNSRSEMNVSTLELGDSALYLCASSLLGQGNTGELFFGEGSRLTVL.